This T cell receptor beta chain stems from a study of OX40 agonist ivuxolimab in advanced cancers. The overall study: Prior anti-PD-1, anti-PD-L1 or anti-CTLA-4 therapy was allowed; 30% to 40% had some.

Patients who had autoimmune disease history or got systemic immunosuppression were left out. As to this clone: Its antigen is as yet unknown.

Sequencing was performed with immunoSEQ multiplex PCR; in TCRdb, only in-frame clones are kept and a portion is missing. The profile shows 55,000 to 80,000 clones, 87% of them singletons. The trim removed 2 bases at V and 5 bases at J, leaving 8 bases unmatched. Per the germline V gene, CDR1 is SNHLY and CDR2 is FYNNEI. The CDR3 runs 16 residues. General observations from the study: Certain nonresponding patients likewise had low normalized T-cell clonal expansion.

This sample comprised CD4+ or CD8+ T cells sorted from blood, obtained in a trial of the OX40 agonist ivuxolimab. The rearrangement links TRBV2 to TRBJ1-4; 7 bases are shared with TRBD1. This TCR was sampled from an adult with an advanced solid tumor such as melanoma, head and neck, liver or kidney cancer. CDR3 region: CASSERGQGVNEKLFF. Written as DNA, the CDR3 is TGTGCCAGCAGTGAAAGGGGGCAGGGTGTCAATGAAAAACTGTTTTTT. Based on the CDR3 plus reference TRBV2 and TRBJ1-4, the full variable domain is EPEVTQTPSHQVTQMGQEVILRCVPISNHLYFYWYRQILGQKVEFLVSFYNNEISEKSEIFDDQFSVERPDGSNFTLKIRSTKLEDSAMYFCASSERGQGVNEKLFFGSGTQLSVL.